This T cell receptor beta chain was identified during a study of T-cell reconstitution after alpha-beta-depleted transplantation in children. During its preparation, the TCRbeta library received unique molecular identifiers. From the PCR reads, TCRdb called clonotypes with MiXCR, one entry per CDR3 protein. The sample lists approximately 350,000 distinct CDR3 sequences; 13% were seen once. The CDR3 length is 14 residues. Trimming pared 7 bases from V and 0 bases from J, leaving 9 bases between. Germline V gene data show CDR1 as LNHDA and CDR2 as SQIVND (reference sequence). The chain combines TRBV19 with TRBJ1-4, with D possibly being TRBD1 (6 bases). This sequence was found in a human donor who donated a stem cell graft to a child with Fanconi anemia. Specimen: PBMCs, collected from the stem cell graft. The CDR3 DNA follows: TGTGCCAGTACCAACAGGGCAACTAATGAAAAACTGTTTTTT. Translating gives CASTNRATNEKLFF.